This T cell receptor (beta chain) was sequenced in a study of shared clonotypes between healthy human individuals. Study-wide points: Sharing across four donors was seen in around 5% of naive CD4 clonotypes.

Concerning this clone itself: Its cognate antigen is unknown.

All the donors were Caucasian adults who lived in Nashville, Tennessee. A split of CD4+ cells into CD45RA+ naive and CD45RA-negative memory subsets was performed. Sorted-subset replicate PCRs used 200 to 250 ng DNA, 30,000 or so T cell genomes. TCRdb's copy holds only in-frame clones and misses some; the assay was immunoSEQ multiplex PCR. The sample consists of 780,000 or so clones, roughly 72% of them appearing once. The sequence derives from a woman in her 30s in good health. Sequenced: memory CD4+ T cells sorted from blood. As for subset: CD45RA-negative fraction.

CDR3 region: CASSSVWGETQYF. The CDR3 DNA reads as TGTGCCAGCAGTTCGGTCTGGGGGGAGACCCAGTACTTC. The gene calls are TRBV6-5 and TRBJ2-5; either TRBD1 or TRBD2 may fit D (5 bases each). The germline gives CDR1 MNHEY, CDR2 SVGAGI. V lost 4 bases and J lost 5, with 11 bases in between. This CDR3 spans 13 amino acids.